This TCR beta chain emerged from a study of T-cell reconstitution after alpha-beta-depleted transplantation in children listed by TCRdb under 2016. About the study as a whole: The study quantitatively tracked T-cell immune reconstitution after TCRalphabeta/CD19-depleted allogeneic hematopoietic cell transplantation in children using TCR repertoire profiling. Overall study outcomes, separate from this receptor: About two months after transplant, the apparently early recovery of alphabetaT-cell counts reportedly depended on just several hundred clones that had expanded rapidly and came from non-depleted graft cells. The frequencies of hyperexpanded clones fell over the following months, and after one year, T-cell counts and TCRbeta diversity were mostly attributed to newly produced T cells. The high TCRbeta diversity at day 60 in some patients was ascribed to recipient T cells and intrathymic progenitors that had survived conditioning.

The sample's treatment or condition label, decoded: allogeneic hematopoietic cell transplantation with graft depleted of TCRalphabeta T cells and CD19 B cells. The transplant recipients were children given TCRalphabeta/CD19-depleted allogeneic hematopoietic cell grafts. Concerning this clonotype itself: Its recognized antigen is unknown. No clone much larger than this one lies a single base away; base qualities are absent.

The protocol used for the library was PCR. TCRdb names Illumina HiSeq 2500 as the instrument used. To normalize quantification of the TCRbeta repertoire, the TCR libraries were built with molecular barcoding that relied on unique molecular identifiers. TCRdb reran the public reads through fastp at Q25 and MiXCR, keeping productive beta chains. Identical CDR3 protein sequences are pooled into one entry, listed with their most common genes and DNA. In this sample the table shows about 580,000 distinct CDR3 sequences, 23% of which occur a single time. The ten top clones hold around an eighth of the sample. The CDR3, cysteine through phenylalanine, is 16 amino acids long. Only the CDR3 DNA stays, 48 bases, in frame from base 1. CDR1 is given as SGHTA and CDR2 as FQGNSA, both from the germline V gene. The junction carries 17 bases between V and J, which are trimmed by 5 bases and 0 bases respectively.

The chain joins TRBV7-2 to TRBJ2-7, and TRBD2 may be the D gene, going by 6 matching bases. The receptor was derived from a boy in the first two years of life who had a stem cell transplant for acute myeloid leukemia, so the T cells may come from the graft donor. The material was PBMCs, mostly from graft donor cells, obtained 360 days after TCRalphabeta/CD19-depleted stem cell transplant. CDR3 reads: CASSPIGGRSSYEQYF. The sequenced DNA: TGTGCCAGCAGCCCTATCGGGGGAAGGAGCTCCTACGAGCAGTACTTC.